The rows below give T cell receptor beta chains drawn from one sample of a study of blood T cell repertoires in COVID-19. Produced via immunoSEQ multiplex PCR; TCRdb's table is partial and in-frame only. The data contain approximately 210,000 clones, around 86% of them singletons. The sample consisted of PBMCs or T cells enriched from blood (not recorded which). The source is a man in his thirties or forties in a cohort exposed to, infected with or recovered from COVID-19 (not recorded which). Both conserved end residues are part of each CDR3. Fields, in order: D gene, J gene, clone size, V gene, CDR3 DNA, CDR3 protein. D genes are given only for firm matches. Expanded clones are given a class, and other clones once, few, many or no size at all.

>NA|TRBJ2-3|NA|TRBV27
TGTGCCAGCAGATTCAGACAGGCCCTCACAGATACGCAGTATTTT
CASRFRQALTDTQYF
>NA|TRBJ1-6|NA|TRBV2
TGTGCCAGCCGACAGGACTATAATTCACCCCTCCACTTT
CASRQDYNSPLHF
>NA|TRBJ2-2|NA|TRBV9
TGTGCCAGCAGCGTAGCTTGGAGGACCGGGGAGCTGTTTTTT
CASSVAWRTGELFF
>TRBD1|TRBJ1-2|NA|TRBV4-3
TGCGCCAGCAGCCGGGACAGCTTGGACTATGGCTACACCTTC
CASSRDSLDYGYTF
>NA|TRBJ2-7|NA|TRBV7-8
TGTGCCAGCAGCTACCTACAGGGCTACGAGCAGTACTTC
CASSYLQGYEQYF
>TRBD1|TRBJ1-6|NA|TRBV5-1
TGCGCCAGCAGCGCCTCCGGGACAGGCGGTTCACCCCTCCACTTT
CASSASGTGGSPLHF
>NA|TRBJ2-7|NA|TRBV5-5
TGTGCCAGCAGCTTTTCCCTAGTCCACGAGCAGTACTTC
CASSFSLVHEQYF
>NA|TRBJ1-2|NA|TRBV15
TGTGCCACCAGCAGCGAGGTTGGACAGCCTAGGGCTGGCTACACCTTC
CATSSEVGQPRAGYTF
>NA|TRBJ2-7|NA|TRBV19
TGTGCCAGTAGTTCTACGTGGGGGCGCGAGCAGTACTTC
CASSSTWGREQYF
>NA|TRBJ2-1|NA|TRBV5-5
TGTGCCAGCAGCTTTATCTACAATGAGCAGTTCTTC
CASSFIYNEQFF
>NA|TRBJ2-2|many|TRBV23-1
TGCGTCGCTGCTGTTGACAGGTCCTATCTTCCGAACACCGGGGAGCTGTTTTTT
CVAAVDRSYLPNTGELFF
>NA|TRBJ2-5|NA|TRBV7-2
TGTGCCAGCAGCTTACCCACTTGGGCTGGAGAGACCCAGTACTTC
CASSLPTWAGETQYF
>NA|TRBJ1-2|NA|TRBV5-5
TGTGCCAGCAGCTCCTTGCGGGGGGGTGATGGCTACACCTTC
CASSSLRGGDGYTF
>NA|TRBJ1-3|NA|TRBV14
TGTGCCAGCAGCCAAGAGTTGGCGGTCTCTGGAAACACCATATATTTT
CASSQELAVSGNTIYF
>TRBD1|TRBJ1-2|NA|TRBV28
TGTGCCAGCAGTGTGTTTCGGGACAGGGACTATGGCTACACCTTC
CASSVFRDRDYGYTF
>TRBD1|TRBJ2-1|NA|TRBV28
TGTGCCAGCAGTTTATTCCTGGGACAGAGAGGACAGTTCTTC
CASSLFLGQRGQFF
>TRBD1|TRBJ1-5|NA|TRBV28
TGTGCCAGCAGCCGTGGGACAGTAAGAAGCAATCAGCCCCAGCATTTT
CASSRGTVRSNQPQHF
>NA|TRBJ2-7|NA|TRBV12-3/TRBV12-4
TGTGCCAGCAACCCTCAGGGGTCGTACGAGCAGTACTTC
CASNPQGSYEQYF
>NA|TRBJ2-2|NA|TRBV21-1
TGTGCCAGACAGGGTTTAAACGGGGAGCTGTTTTTT
CARQGLNGELFF
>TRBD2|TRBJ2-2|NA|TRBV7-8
TGTGCCAGCAGTTCAGGACTAGCGGGAGGGCGGGGGGAGCTGTTTTTT
CASSSGLAGGRGELFF
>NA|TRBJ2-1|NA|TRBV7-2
TGTGCCAGCAGCTCCCAGGCAGGGGCTGGCCCCTACAATGAGCAGTTCTTC
CASSSQAGAGPYNEQFF
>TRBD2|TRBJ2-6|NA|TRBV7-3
TGTGCCAGCAGCGCCTTTTCGGGACTAGCGGATTTAAGCTCTGGGGCCAACGTCCTGACTTTC
CASSAFSGLADLSSGANVLTF
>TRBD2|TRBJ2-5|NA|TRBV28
TGTGCCAGCAGTACTTGGACTAGCGGGAGAACAGAGACCCAGTACTTC
CASSTWTSGRTETQYF
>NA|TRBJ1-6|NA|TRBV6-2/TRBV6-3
TGTGCCAGCAGTTACCCTCTTTCACCCCTCCACTTT
CASSYPLSPLHF
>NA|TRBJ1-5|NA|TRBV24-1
TGTGCCACCAGTGATATACAGAATCAGCCCCAGCATTTT
CATSDIQNQPQHF
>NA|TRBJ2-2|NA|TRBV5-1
TGCGCCAGCAGCTTGGACGGGAGAGAAACCGGGGAGCTGTTTTTT
CASSLDGRETGELFF
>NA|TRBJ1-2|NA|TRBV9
TGTGCCAGCGAGGACAGAAACTATGGCTACACCTTC
CASEDRNYGYTF
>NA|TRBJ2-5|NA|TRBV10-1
TGCGCCAGCAGTGAAAGTTTAGCGGCAGAGACCCAGTACTTC
CASSESLAAETQYF
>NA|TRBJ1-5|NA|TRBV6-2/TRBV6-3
TGTGCCAGCAGTTACCGGGGGGGCAATCAGCCCCAGCATTTT
CASSYRGGNQPQHF
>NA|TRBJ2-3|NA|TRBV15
TGTGCCACCAGCAGAGTTTTCCTTACAGATACGCAGTATTTT
CATSRVFLTDTQYF
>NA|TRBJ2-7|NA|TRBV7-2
TGTGCCAGCAGCCCGGGACATTCTACCTACGAGCAGTACTTC
CASSPGHSTYEQYF
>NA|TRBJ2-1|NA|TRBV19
TGTGCCAGTAGTCCCGGGTTCTTCAATGAGCAGTTCTTC
CASSPGFFNEQFF
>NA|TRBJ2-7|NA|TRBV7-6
TGTGCCAGCAGCTTAGGGCCAGCGAAGGGGTACGAGCAGTACTTC
CASSLGPAKGYEQYF
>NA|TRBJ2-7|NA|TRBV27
TGTGCCAGCAGTTTGAAGCCTAGGACTTACGAGCAGTACTTC
CASSLKPRTYEQYF
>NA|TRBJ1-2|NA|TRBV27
TGTGCCAGCAGTTTGAGTCAGGGCCCACCGTACTATGGCTACACCTTC
CASSLSQGPPYYGYTF
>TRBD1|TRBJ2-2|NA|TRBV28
TGTGCCAGCAGAGGACAGGTTAACACCGGGGAGCTGTTTTTT
CASRGQVNTGELFF
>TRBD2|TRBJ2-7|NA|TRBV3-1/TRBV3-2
TGTGCCAGCAGCGCCAGCGGGAGCAAGAACGAGCAGTACTTC
CASSASGSKNEQYF
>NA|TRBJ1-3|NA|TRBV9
TGTGCCAGCACCCGGGAACACACTGGAAACACCATATATTTT
CASTREHTGNTIYF
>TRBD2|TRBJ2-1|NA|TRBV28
TGTGCCAGCAGTTTTCCCGGGACTAGTCCCTCCTACAATGAGCAGTTCTTC
CASSFPGTSPSYNEQFF
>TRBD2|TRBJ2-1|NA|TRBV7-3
TGTGCCAGCAGCCTATCGGGGATAGCGGGGAGCTCCGGGAATGAGCAGTTCTTC
CASSLSGIAGSSGNEQFF
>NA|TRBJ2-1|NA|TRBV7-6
TGTGCCAGCAGCTTAGGGGGCGATGAGCAGTTCTTC
CASSLGGDEQFF
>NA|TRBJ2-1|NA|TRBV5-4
TGTGCCAGCAGCAAGGGACTCCACAATGAGCAGTTCTTC
CASSKGLHNEQFF
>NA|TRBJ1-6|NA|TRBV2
TGTGCCAGCACGGATTACGGGGGACCTAATTCACCCCTCCACTTT
CASTDYGGPNSPLHF
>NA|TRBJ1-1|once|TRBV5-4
TGTGCCAGCAGCCTAGCCCAGAGCATGAACACTGAAGCTTTCTTT
CASSLAQSMNTEAFF
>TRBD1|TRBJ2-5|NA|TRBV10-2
TGCGCCAGCAGGGGACAGGGGGAAAAGAAGACCCAGTACTTC
CASRGQGEKKTQYF
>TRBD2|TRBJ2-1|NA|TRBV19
TGTGCCACCGGACTAGCGGGTAACTCCTACAATGAGCAGTTCTTC
CATGLAGNSYNEQFF
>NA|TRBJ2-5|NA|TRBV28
TGTGCCAGCAGTCAATACAGGGTCCAAGAGACCCAGTACTTC
CASSQYRVQETQYF
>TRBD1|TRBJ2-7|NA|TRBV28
TGTGCCAGCACGAGTGGGACAGCCCCTTACGAGCAGTACTTC
CASTSGTAPYEQYF
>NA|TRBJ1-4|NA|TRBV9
TGTGCCAGCAGCGTAGGACAGGCCTTAAATGAAAAACTGTTTTTT
CASSVGQALNEKLFF
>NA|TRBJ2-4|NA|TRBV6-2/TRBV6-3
TGTGCCAGCAGTCCCAGGGGCGAGTTCGACAAAAACATTCAGTACTTC
CASSPRGEFDKNIQYF
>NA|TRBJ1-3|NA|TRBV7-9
TGTGCCAGCAGCTTATCGACAGGTGGAAACACCATATATTTT
CASSLSTGGNTIYF
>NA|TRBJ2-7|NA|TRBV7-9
TGTGCCAGCAGCCCACCGCGGCGGCAGACCTACGAGCAGTACTTC
CASSPPRRQTYEQYF
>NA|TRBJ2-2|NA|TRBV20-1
TGCAGTGCTAGTCCGGGAGAGGTCACCGGGGAGCTGTTTTTT
CSASPGEVTGELFF